These 32 T cell receptor beta chains originate from one sample sequenced in a study of blood T cell repertoires in COVID-19. Profiling relied on immunoSEQ multiplex PCR, and the TCRdb table lists in-frame clones only, not all of them. This table holds approximately 210,000 clones, about 88% found once. The sequencing input was peripheral blood. Receptor source: a middle-aged man with active or convalescent COVID-19.

This rearrangement joins TRBV15 to TRBJ1-2, with 10 bases that match TRBD1. Germline values: CDR1 LNHNV, CDR2 YYDKDF (reference sequence). The CDR3 is 17 amino acids. The V segment lost 0 bases and the J segment 3 bases; nucleotides outside the gene matches: 7. The CDR3 is CATSRDYTGTGDYGYTF. Here the CDR3 DNA reads TGTGCCACCAGCAGAGATTATACCGGGACAGGGGACTATGGCTACACCTTC. The full variable domain, completed using reference TRBV15 and TRBJ1-2, is DAMVIQNPRYQVTQFGKPVTLSCSQTLNHNVMYWYQQKSSQAPKLLFHYYDKDFNNEADTPDNFQSRRPNTSFCFLDIRSPGLGDTAMYLCATSRDYTGTGDYGYTFGSGTRLTVV.

This clone showed up just a few times. The chain recombines TRBV19 with TRBJ2-2, with 9 bases aligning to TRBD1. Trimming at V came to 6 bases and at J to 7 bases, leaving 9 bases not matched to a gene. This CDR3 comprises 15 residues. Germline V lookup: CDR1 LNHDA, CDR2 SQIVND (reference sequence). CDR3 coding DNA: TGTGCCAGTAGCCCCGGGACAGGGTTATACGGGGAGCTGTTTTTT. Protein product: CASSPGTGLYGELFF.

In its sample, this clone was seen a few times. This chain links TRBV4-1 with TRBJ1-2, with D tentatively TRBD1 (6 bases). The V end lost 4 bases, the J end lost 8 bases, and 17 bases lay between the germline ends. The CDR3 extends over 14 amino acids. Germline CDR1 is MGHRA and CDR2 is YSYEKL. Written as DNA, the CDR3 is TGCGCCAGCAGCCGTGAGAAGGGCCAGGGGGGCTACACCTTC. This translates into CASSREKGQGGYTF.

CDR3 protein: CASSVQGGDGYTF. Here the CDR3 DNA reads TGCGCCAGCAGCGTACAGGGGGGTGATGGCTACACCTTC. The gene calls are TRBV5-1 and TRBJ1-2; 8 nucleotides agree with TRBD1. CDR1 is SGHRS, CDR2 YFSETQ, per germline. V was pared by 4 bases and J by 6 bases, with 5 bases of the junction left unmatched. CDR3 length: 13 amino acids. Variable domain in full (rest from reference TRBV5-1 and TRBJ1-2): KAGVTQTPRYLIKTRGQQVTLSCSPISGHRSVSWYQQTPGQGLQFLFEYFSETQRNKGNFPGRFSGRQFSNSRSEMNVSTLELGDSALYLCASSVQGGDGYTFGSGTRLTVV.

The chain links TRBV28 to TRBJ2-7; 7 nucleotides agree with TRBD1. Germline V gives CDR1 MDHEN, CDR2 SYDVKM. The CDR3 totals 12 residues. The V segment lost 6 bases and the J segment 7 bases; nucleotides outside the gene matches: 6. The CDR3 DNA sequence: TGTGCCAGCAGGTACTACAGGGGAGAGCAGTACTTC. As protein: CASRYYRGEQYF.

The chain combines TRBV20-1 with TRBJ2-3; no clear D gene. The ends were cut back, 4 bases at V and 4 bases at J, with 6 bases in the middle. Germline V lookup: CDR1 DFQATT, CDR2 SNEGSKA (reference sequence). The CDR3 sequence is 11 residues long. CDR3 in DNA: TGCAGTGCTAACTCGGCAGATACGCAGTATTTT. Protein product: CSANSADTQYF.

This clone was counted a few times. This chain uses TRBV27 with TRBJ1-1; D gene uncertain. This CDR3 spans 14 amino acids. CDR1 and CDR2 (germline): MNHEY, SMNVEV (reference sequence). The V end lost 7 bases, the J end lost 1 base, and 13 bases lay between the germline ends. CDR3: CASTSTWSNTEAFF. The DNA for the CDR3 is TGTGCCAGCACGAGCACTTGGTCGAACACTGAAGCTTTCTTT.

The J gene is TRBJ2-1, the V gene TRBV11-2; 9 positions match TRBD2. V shed 2 bases, J shed 2 bases, and the junction held 10 bases outside the gene matches. From germline, CDR1 is SGHAT and CDR2 FQNNGV. The CDR3 is made up of 18 amino acids. The CDR3 sequence: CASSLTEGASGAYNEQFF. The DNA for the CDR3 is TGTGCCAGCAGCTTAACGGAGGGGGCTAGCGGGGCCTACAATGAGCAGTTCTTC.

This clone was counted a single time. The chain joins TRBV11-1 to TRBJ1-5; TRBD1 agrees at 7 bases. The CDR3 is 14 amino acids. Germline V gene data show CDR1 as SGHAT and CDR2 as FQDESV (reference sequence). V was pared by 5 bases and J by 9 bases, with 10 bases of the junction left unmatched. As DNA, the CDR3 is TGTGCCAGCAGCCTTACAGGGGCCCGAGGGCCCCAGCATTTT. Translated, it gives CASSLTGARGPQHF.

The chain carries TRBV5-1 and TRBJ2-3; the match to TRBD1 covers 8 bases. J gave up 0 bases and V 4 bases, and 7 bases lay outside the gene matches. Germline V CDR1 and CDR2: SGHRS, YFSETQ. The CDR3 contains 16 residues. Here the CDR3 DNA reads TGCGCCAGCAGCCCCGGGACAGGAACTAGCACAGATACGCAGTATTTT. It translates to CASSPGTGTSTDTQYF.

The J gene is TRBJ2-3, the V gene TRBV10-3; D remains unclear. The germline gives CDR1 ENHRY, CDR2 SYGVKD. The CDR3 loop spans 15 amino acids. The V gene lost 3 bases and the J gene lost 3 bases, with 13 bases spanning the gap. The CDR3 protein is CAISEGAIDTDTQYF. CDR3 sequence (DNA): TGTGCCATCAGTGAAGGAGCGATAGATACAGATACGCAGTATTTT.

The chain joins TRBV3-1 (or the pseudogene TRBV3-2) to TRBJ2-5; TRBD2 matches at 7 bases. CDR1 is LGHDT and CDR2 is YNNKEL in the germline V gene (reference sequence). The V and J ends lost 6 bases and 4 bases, in that order; junction bases with no gene match: 5. The CDR3 runs 13 residues. CDR3 sequence (DNA): TGTGCCAGCAGTCAACGGGGGGTAGAGACCCAGTACTTC. Translated, it gives CASSQRGVETQYF.

In its sample, this clone was seen a few times. The V gene is TRBV27, the J gene TRBJ2-7; 7 bases are a match to TRBD1. Germline values: CDR1 MNHEY, CDR2 SMNVEV (reference sequence). V trimming: 4 bases; J trimming: 2 bases; junction bases outside the gene matches: 11. The CDR3 is 16 amino acids. CDR3 bases: TGTGCCAGCAGTTCGATAGGCCCAGGGGGTACCTACGAGCAGTACTTC. Translation: CASSSIGPGGTYEQYF.

The chain recombines TRBV6-5 with TRBJ1-4; no firm D call. CDR1 is MNHEY and CDR2 is SVGAGI in the germline V gene. V lost 5 bases to trimming and J lost 8 bases, with 15 bases between them. CDR3 length: 14 amino acids. The CDR3 sequence is CASSPTEEAEKLFF. The CDR3 DNA reads TGTGCCAGCAGTCCCACGGAGGAGGCAGAAAAACTGTTTTTT.

The V gene is TRBV2, the J gene TRBJ1-2; D perhaps matches TRBD1 (6 bases). V lost 6 bases and J lost 2, with 10 bases in between. The CDR3 runs to 13 residues. From germline, CDR1 is SNHLY and CDR2 FYNNEI. CDR3 sequence (DNA): TGTGCCAGCAGGGCTACAGGGAACTATGGCTACACCTTC. As protein: CASRATGNYGYTF.

In regard to this clone: Within the sample, other DNA sequences also encode this same CDR3. V gene TRBV27 combines with J gene TRBJ1-2, with D perhaps matching TRBD1 (5 bases). V was trimmed by 2 bases and J by 7 bases, leaving 11 bases between them. The CDR3 consists of 13 residues. Germline lookup yields CDR1 MNHEY and CDR2 SMNVEV (reference sequence). CDR3 sequence (DNA): TGTGCCAGCAGTTTAGGGCAGGGCGCTGGCTACACCTTC. Residues: CASSLGQGAGYTF.

This chain links TRBV3-1 (or the pseudogene TRBV3-2) with TRBJ1-1; no definite D call. This CDR3 has 12 amino acids. Per the germline V gene, CDR1 is LGHDT and CDR2 is YNNKEL (reference sequence). The V and J ends lost 1 base and 8 bases respectively, with 8 bases between them. The DNA of the CDR3 is TGTGCCAGCAGCCAAGGGTCAGGAGAAGCTTTCTTT. Its protein product is CASSQGSGEAFF.

This chain uses TRBV4-1 with TRBJ2-2, with TRBD2 matching over 10 bases. CDR1 and CDR2 from the germline V gene are MGHRA and YSYEKL. V lost 1 base and J lost 7; bases outside the gene matches: 3. This CDR3 region has 15 residues. The CDR3 DNA reads as TGCGCCAGCAGCCAAGCCCTAGCGGGAGTCGGGGAGCTGTTTTTT. As protein: CASSQALAGVGELFF.

The genes are TRBV7-9 and TRBJ1-2; perhaps TRBD1 as D (5 bases). The V end lost 4 bases, the J end lost 3 bases, and 18 bases lay between the germline ends. There are 16 residues in the CDR3. Germline-derived CDR1 and CDR2 are SEHNR and FQNEAQ (reference sequence). CDR3 amino acids: CASSSLGGPRDYGYTF. For the CDR3, the DNA is TGTGCCAGCAGCTCTCTCGGGGGACCGAGGGACTATGGCTACACCTTC. Filled out from reference TRBV7-9 and TRBJ1-2, the complete variable domain reads DTGVSQNPRHKITKRGQNVTFRCDPISEHNRLYWYRQTLGQGPEFLTYFQNEAQLEKSRLLSDRFSAERPKGSFSTLEIQRTEQGDSAMYLCASSSLGGPRDYGYTFGSGTRLTVV.

This clone was found once. The chain has TRBV19 and TRBJ2-1, with 8 bases aligning to TRBD2. Germline loops: CDR1 LNHDA, CDR2 SQIVND (reference sequence). This CDR3 is 15 amino acids long. Trimming took 3 bases from V and 7 from J; bases not matched to a gene: 8. In DNA, the CDR3 is TGTGCCAGTAGTATCGGGCCTAGCGGGTTGAATGAGCAGTTCTTC. Protein: CASSIGPSGLNEQFF.

The chain carries TRBV6-5 and TRBJ1-1, with D tentatively TRBD1 (5 bases). CDR1 and CDR2 (germline): MNHEY, SVGAGI. This CDR3 spans 14 amino acids. Trimming removed 11 bases from V and 7 bases from J, with 23 bases in between. This chain's CDR3 is CASTGHTRTGEAFF. CDR3 coding DNA: TGTGCCTCAACAGGCCACACCCGAACAGGTGAAGCTTTCTTT.

The genes are TRBV5-6 and TRBJ2-7; D is perhaps TRBD2 (5 bases). Germline V lookup: CDR1 SGHDT, CDR2 YYEEEE. The CDR3 covers 14 residues. With 2 bases removed from V and 3 bases from J, the gap between germline ends came to 12 bases. The DNA of the CDR3 is TGTGCCAGCAGCTTTCTAGCTCGCCGCTACGAGCAGTACTTC. This encodes CASSFLARRYEQYF.

This chain links TRBV19 with TRBJ1-2, with D unresolved. Per the germline V gene, CDR1 is LNHDA and CDR2 is SQIVND (reference sequence). Between the trimmed V and J ends, which lost 6 bases and 4 bases, there was a span of 9 bases. The CDR3 is made up of 12 amino acids. In DNA form, the CDR3 reads TGTGCCAGTAGACAGACGCCCTATGGCTACACCTTC. It is translated as CASRQTPYGYTF.

The chain employs TRBV18 and TRBJ2-7; possible D gene TRBD1, 5 bases. CDR1 KGHSH and CDR2 LQKENI come from the germline V gene. The CDR3 totals 11 residues. Deletions cut 4 bases from V and 6 bases from J, with 7 bases between. The CDR3 DNA sequence: TGTGCCAGCTCACTCAGGGTCGAGCAGTACTTC. Its translation: CASSLRVEQYF.

The chain employs TRBV18 and TRBJ1-4, with 7 bases that match TRBD1. The junction had 8 bases not matched to a gene; V was cut back by 5 bases and J by 8 bases. Germline-derived CDR1 and CDR2 are KGHSH and LQKENI. The CDR3 contains 14 residues. Here the CDR3 reads CASSELTGEEKLFF. DNA of the CDR3: TGTGCCAGCTCAGAATTAACAGGGGAGGAAAAACTGTTTTTT. Drawing the rest from reference TRBV18 and TRBJ1-4, the complete variable domain is NAGVMQNPRHLVRRRGQEARLRCSPMKGHSHVYWYRQLPEEGLKFMVYLQKENIIDESGMPKERFSAEFPKEGPSILRIQQVVRGDSAAYFCASSELTGEEKLFFGSGTQLSVL.

CDR3 nucleotide sequence: TGTGCCAGCAGCGTACCCCTAGCGGGAGACAGTGGCGGGGAGCTGTTTTTT. It translates to CASSVPLAGDSGGELFF. The chain employs TRBV9 and TRBJ2-2; 10 nucleotides agree with TRBD2. The trim removed 1 base at V and 7 bases at J, leaving 10 bases unmatched. Germline V lookup: CDR1 SGDLS, CDR2 YYNGEE. This CDR3 is 17 amino acids long. Combining the CDR3 with reference TRBV9 and TRBJ2-2 gives the whole variable domain DSGVTQTPKHLITATGQRVTLRCSPRSGDLSVYWYQQSLDQGLQFLIQYYNGEERAKGNILERFSAQQFPDLHSELNLSSLELGDSALYFCASSVPLAGDSGGELFFGEGSRLTVL.

The CDR3 loop is CASSTGTGTGYGYTF. The CDR3 DNA reads TGTGCCAGCAGTACCGGGACAGGGACGGGCTATGGCTACACCTTC. This rearrangement joins TRBV6-5 to TRBJ1-2, with TRBD1 identical over 9 bases. Germline V CDR1 and CDR2: MNHEY, SVGAGI. Trimming cost V 5 bases and J 4 bases; bases outside gene matches: 8. CDR3 length equals 15 residues.

This chain links TRBV6-5 with TRBJ1-5; 7 bases line up with TRBD1. Germline CDR1 reads MNHEY; CDR2 reads SVGAGI. The CDR3 has 15 amino acids. V was pared by 6 bases and J by 4 bases, with 9 bases of the junction left unmatched. CDR3 protein: CASRPRGDGNQPQHF. CDR3 DNA: TGTGCCAGCAGGCCCAGGGGGGACGGGAATCAGCCCCAGCATTTT.

The rearrangement uses TRBV7-2 and TRBJ1-5; 7 positions match TRBD1. The germline CDR1 and CDR2 sequences are SGHTA and FQGNSA. J was trimmed by 7 bases and V by 4 bases; bases with no gene match: 10. CDR3 length: 15 amino acids. CDR3 nucleotide sequence: TGTGCCAGCAGCTGGGGACAGTCCAGGGGCCAGCCCCAGCATTTT. Its protein product is CASSWGQSRGQPQHF.

This chain connects TRBV28 to TRBJ1-1; the D gene is possibly TRBD1 (5 bases). The germline CDR1 and CDR2 sequences are MDHEN and SYDVKM. The length of the CDR3 is 14 residues. The V end was cut by 5 bases, the J end by 1 base, with 11 bases between. CDR3 protein: CASSNHRRNTEAFF. CDR3 bases: TGTGCCAGCAGTAACCACAGGCGGAACACTGAAGCTTTCTTT. Full variable domain (remainder filled in from reference TRBV28 and TRBJ1-1): DVKVTQSSRYLVKRTGEKVFLECVQDMDHENMFWYRQDPGLGLRLIYFSYDVKMKEKGDIPEGYSVSREKKERFSLILESASTNQTSMYLCASSNHRRNTEAFFGQGTRLTVV.

CDR3 in amino acids: CASSGKGDRPSYEQYF. The CDR3 bases are TGTGCCAGTAGTGGGAAGGGGGACAGGCCCTCCTACGAGCAGTACTTC. The rearrangement links TRBV19 to TRBJ2-7, with 8 bases matching TRBD1. CDR1 LNHDA and CDR2 SQIVND come from the germline V gene (reference sequence). CDR3 length equals 16 residues. Trimming removed 5 bases from V and 0 bases from J; junction bases left unmatched: 9.

The gene calls are TRBV11-2 and TRBJ2-1; 7 bases line up with TRBD2. This CDR3 is 15 amino acids long. Germline V gene sequence: CDR1 SGHAT, CDR2 FQNNGV. V lost 3 bases to trimming and J lost 3 bases; unmatched junction nucleotides: 5. The DNA of the CDR3 is TGTGCCAGCAGCTTTGGACGCGGGGGCTACAATGAGCAGTTCTTC. This codes for CASSFGRGGYNEQFF.